This is a list of T cell receptor beta chains from one sample in a study of cytomegalovirus exposure and HLA in healthy donors. The method was immunoSEQ multiplex PCR; TCRdb's version includes in-frame clones alone and lacks a portion of them. Here the sample spans around 100,000 clones, about 77% being singletons. The sample was PBMCs. The receptors come from a young woman in good health and CMV-seropositive. Each CDR3 is given with its conserved first and last residue. The D gene is left open where the match is weak. A clone size is listed for some rows: how often the clone was seen (once, few, many), or a class if it is expanded.

.	TRBV28	.	TRBJ2-1	TGTGCCAGCAGTTTAGGGGAGGAGCAGTTCTTC	CASSLGEEQFF
TRBD1	TRBV25-1	few	TRBJ1-5	TGTGCCAGCATCATTCAAGACAGGGGGATTAGCAATCAGCCCCAGCATTTT	CASIIQDRGISNQPQHF
.	TRBV5-1	.	TRBJ2-7	TGCGCCAGCAGCTCGGACAATACTTACGAGCAGTACTTC	CASSSDNTYEQYF
TRBD1	TRBV10-1	few	TRBJ2-5	TGCGCCAGCAGACGCAGGGGGCACGACGTCGCGGGAGAGACCCAGTACTTC	CASRRRGHDVAGETQYF
.	TRBV28	.	TRBJ1-5	TGTGCCAGCAGTTCCTTGGACAGCTATCAGCCCCAGCATTTT	CASSSLDSYQPQHF
.	TRBV19	.	TRBJ1-6	TGTGCCAGTAGTATAGGGGGCGCCTTTAGCTCCTATAATTCACCCCTCCACTTT	CASSIGGAFSSYNSPLHF
.	TRBV4-3	.	TRBJ2-7	TGCGCCAGCAGCCCCCGGGGGGCGGGAGACTACGAGCAGTACTTC	CASSPRGAGDYEQYF
TRBD1	TRBV7-6	.	TRBJ2-6	TGTGCCAGCAGCGAGGACAGGGATAGCTCTGGGGCCAACGTCCTGACTTTC	CASSEDRDSSGANVLTF
TRBD1	TRBV7-8	.	TRBJ1-5	TGTGCCAGCACCCACGGCCGGGACAGGGGGTATCAGCCCCAGCATTTT	CASTHGRDRGYQPQHF
TRBD1	TRBV12-5	.	TRBJ1-2	TGTGCTAGTGGTTTGGCACCGGGACAGTGGCGTAACTATGGCTACACCTTC	CASGLAPGQWRNYGYTF
.	TRBV11-2	.	TRBJ2-1	TGTGCCAGCAGCTTAGATTTGGGGAGCGAGCAGTTCTTC	CASSLDLGSEQFF
TRBD2	TRBV2	.	TRBJ2-1	TGTGCCAGCAGTGAGGGACTGACTAGCGTACACAATTACAATGAGCAGTTCTTC	CASSEGLTSVHNYNEQFF
TRBD1	TRBV29-1	.	TRBJ1-1	TGCAGCGTTGTCACAGGGGGATGGACTGAAGCTTTCTTT	CSVVTGGWTEAFF
.	TRBV21-1	.	TRBJ2-1	TGTGCCAGCAGCAAAGGCTGGGGCCTCCCTGAGTATGATGAGCAGTTCTTC	CASSKGWGLPEYDEQFF
.	TRBV6-4	.	TRBJ2-1	TGTGCCAGCAGTGACGACGGTGCGGGCTACAATGAGCAGTTCTTC	CASSDDGAGYNEQFF
.	TRBV19	.	TRBJ2-3	TGTGCCAGTAGTATAGAGCTAGGGACTCTAAGGAATGCGTATTTT	CASSIELGTLRNAYF
TRBD1	TRBV5-1	.	TRBJ1-2	TGCGCCAGCAGCTACGACAGGGACAGATATGGCTACACCTTC	CASSYDRDRYGYTF
.	TRBV7-2	.	TRBJ1-2	TGTGCCAGCAGCTTAATGGGGAGGGTCGCCAATAACTATGGCTACACCTTC	CASSLMGRVANNYGYTF
.	TRBV7-3	once	TRBJ2-1	TGTGCCAGCAGCCGCGACAGCAATGAGCAGTTCTTC	CASSRDSNEQFF
TRBD2	TRBV27	.	TRBJ2-7	TGTGCCAGCAGTAACTCGGGCGGGAGCTACGAGCAGTACTTC	CASSNSGGSYEQYF
TRBD2	TRBV9	few	TRBJ2-1	TGTGCCAGCAGCGTAGAGCCAGCGGGGGGGCCCTCAATGAACAATGAGCAGTTCTTC	CASSVEPAGGPSMNNEQFF
.	TRBV4-2	once	TRBJ1-3	TGTGCCAGCAGCCAACTCCCCTCTGGAAACACCATATATTTT	CASSQLPSGNTIYF
.	TRBV7-9	.	TRBJ2-7	TGTGCCAGCAGTTCTCCGGAGGGCAGGTGGTTATACGAGCAGTACTTC	CASSSPEGRWLYEQYF
TRBD2	TRBV5-1	.	TRBJ2-7	TGCGCCAGCAGCCCGACTAGCGGGAGGGAGGGGTACTTC	CASSPTSGREGYF
TRBD2	TRBV18	.	TRBJ2-5	TGTGCCAGCTCAGTCTCTAGCGGGAGCCAAGAGACCCAGTACTTC	CASSVSSGSQETQYF
TRBD1	TRBV10-1	once	TRBJ2-5	TGCGCCAGCAGTCACCTGAGGGGGCGGGAGACCCAGTACTTC	CASSHLRGRETQYF
TRBD1	TRBV6-5	.	TRBJ1-4	TGTGCCAGCAGTTACTCCGGGACAGGATTCGAAAAACTGTTTTTT	CASSYSGTGFEKLFF
.	TRBV4-1	few	TRBJ1-1	TGCGCCAGCAGCCATAGCACTCCTAACACTGAAGCTTTCTTT	CASSHSTPNTEAFF
.	TRBV27	.	TRBJ2-4	TGTGCCAGCAGCCTCCTGACAGGATCCAAAAACATTCAGTACTTC	CASSLLTGSKNIQYF
.	TRBV6-4	.	TRBJ2-1	TGTGCCACTAGCAGGGACAACCTTTACAATGAGCAGTTCTTC	CATSRDNLYNEQFF
.	TRBV5-1	.	TRBJ2-1	TGCGCCAGCAGCTTATCCAGGGTTAATGAGCAGTTCTTC	CASSLSRVNEQFF
.	TRBV11-2	once	TRBJ1-2	TGTGCCAGCAGCTACCGAGCTCTCAGGGATTCTAACTATGGCTACACCTTC	CASSYRALRDSNYGYTF
.	TRBV6-6	.	TRBJ2-1	TGTGCCAGCAGTCAACAGGGCGATGAGCAGTTCTTC	CASSQQGDEQFF
TRBD1	TRBV6-6	once	TRBJ1-5	TGTGCCAGTGACAGGGGCAATCAGCCCCAGCATTTT	CASDRGNQPQHF
TRBD1	TRBV7-7	once	TRBJ2-3	TGTGCTAGCAGCCTAGGGACAGGGGGTGTCCCCTTGGGAGATACGCAGTATTTT	CASSLGTGGVPLGDTQYF
TRBD1	TRBV7-9	once	TRBJ2-3	TGTGCCAGCAGCTTTACAGGGGGCGCTTCAGATACGCAGTATTTT	CASSFTGGASDTQYF
TRBD1	TRBV5-6	.	TRBJ2-7	TGTGCCAGCAGCCCGTTGGGGACAGGAGGCCTGGAGCAGTACTTC	CASSPLGTGGLEQYF
.	TRBV5-5	.	TRBJ1-1	TGTGCCAGCAGCAACCTCCGGGGGGGGGATGAAGCTTTCTTT	CASSNLRGGDEAFF
.	TRBV30	.	TRBJ1-1	TGTGCCTGGAGACAGGGCACTGAAGCTTTCTTT	CAWRQGTEAFF
.	TRBV28	.	TRBJ1-1	TGTGCCAGCAGTCGGGCTACGGGGTACACTGAAGCTTTCTTT	CASSRATGYTEAFF
TRBD1	TRBV19	.	TRBJ1-2	TGTGCCAGTAGTAGGGGACAGGGAACCGTTGGCTACACCTTC	CASSRGQGTVGYTF
.	TRBV2	.	TRBJ1-2	TGTGCCAGCAGTTACAGGGAGGGCTACACCTTC	CASSYREGYTF
TRBD2	TRBV5-6	.	TRBJ2-1	TGTGCCAGCAGCCTAGTCATCATAAGTGGGGAGGGAGATGAGCAGTTCTTC	CASSLVIISGEGDEQFF